Each of the 8 T cell receptor beta chains below was sequenced from the same sample in a study of T cells in Graves' hyperthyroidism and ophthalmopathy. RNA transcripts provided the source from which TCR beta CDR3 regions were amplified. HTBI primers were the set used in a first-round RT-PCR of the TCR CDR3. Via MiXCR, TCRdb re-called the multiplex PCR reads, giving one row per CDR3 protein. The sample has over 500,000 distinct CDR3 sequences, around 50% seen once; the top ten hold about 45%. Sequenced material: peripheral blood or thyroid tissue (not recorded which). All receptors derive from an adult woman with Graves' disease, either hyperthyroidism or ophthalmopathy (not recorded which).

The chain combines TRBV7-2 with TRBJ2-7; a weak D match, TRBD1 (6 bases). Trimming stripped 1 base from V and 0 bases from J, with 10 bases between. The CDR3 has 15 amino acids. CDR1 and CDR2 (germline): SGHTA, FQGNSA. CDR3 in DNA: TGTGCCAGCAGCTTAGAGGGACACTCCTCCTACGAGCAGTACTTC. Translating gives CASSLEGHSSYEQYF.

The CDR3 spells CASSDRRGLQYF. For the CDR3, the DNA is TGTGCCAGCAGCGACCGCAGGGGGCTGCAGTACTTC. J is TRBJ2-7 and V is TRBV7-9, with 8 bases that match TRBD1. V lost 5 bases to trimming and J lost 9 bases; unmatched junction nucleotides: 6. Germline lookup yields CDR1 SEHNR and CDR2 FQNEAQ (reference sequence). The CDR3 consists of 12 residues.

This chain joins TRBV20-1 and TRBJ1-2; D might be TRBD1 (6 bases). Trimming left V 5 bases short and J 6 bases short, with 28 bases between. Germline loops: CDR1 DFQATT, CDR2 SNEGSKA (reference sequence). The CDR3 totals 17 residues. Here the CDR3 DNA reads TGCAGTGCTTTACACCCACGGGACACTTCCGGGGACGATGGCTACACCTTC. It translates to CSALHPRDTSGDDGYTF.

In this sample, this clonotype turned up many times. The V gene is TRBV10-3, the J gene TRBJ2-7, with unresolved D. Trimming removed 7 bases from V and 2 bases from J, with 9 bases in between. This CDR3 contains 12 residues. Germline V gives CDR1 ENHRY, CDR2 SYGVKD. The CDR3 region is CAIKGSPYEQYF. The DNA of the CDR3 is TGTGCCATCAAGGGATCCCCCTACGAGCAGTACTTC.

This clonotype was seen more than once but under ten times. The chain has TRBV7-9 and TRBJ1-1; D gene uncertain. The germline CDR1 and CDR2 sequences are SEHNR and FQNEAQ (reference sequence). This CDR3 comprises 14 residues. V was trimmed by 4 bases and J by 3 bases, leaving 12 bases between them. For the CDR3, the DNA is TGTGCCAGCAGCTCAGTCATCTCGGACACTGAAGCTTTCTTT. Translation: CASSSVISDTEAFF.

This clonotype appeared many times. This rearrangement joins TRBV20-1 to TRBJ1-5; 7 nucleotides align to TRBD1. Germline-derived CDR1 and CDR2 are DFQATT and SNEGSKA (reference sequence). The ends lost 3 bases at V and 7 bases at J; junction bases unmatched: 15. This CDR3 has 16 amino acids. CDR3 in amino acids: CSARPLGTADPQPQHF. CDR3 sequence (DNA): TGCAGTGCTAGGCCCCTAGGGACAGCGGATCCCCAGCCCCAGCATTTT.

The chain employs TRBV7-2 and TRBJ2-7; D gene ambiguous. The V gene's germline CDR1 is SGHTA and CDR2 FQGNSA. This CDR3 region has 12 residues. The ends were cut back, 5 bases at V and 7 bases at J, with 12 bases in the middle. The CDR3 loop is CASSPATVEQYF. CDR3 nucleotide sequence: TGTGCCAGCAGCCCTGCTACGGTTGAGCAGTACTTC.

This clonotype has a count of ten or more. J is TRBJ2-7 and V is TRBV20-1, with D hard to call. V gave up 3 bases and J gave up 5 bases, with 17 bases separating them. This CDR3 contains 14 residues. CDR1 is DFQATT, CDR2 SNEGSKA, per germline (reference sequence). Written as DNA, the CDR3 is TGCAGTGCTAGTATCCAGTCCACGGGCCACGAGCAGTACTTC. Amino acid sequence: CSASIQSTGHEQYF.